The next 7 T cell receptor beta chains were all read from a single sample in a study of patients and donors after allogeneic stem cell transplantation. MiXCR, applied by TCRdb to the RT-PCR reads, yields one record per CDR3 protein. The table has approximately 200,000 distinct CDR3 sequences, less than 50% seen once. The sequenced material came from blood, either unsorted or a sorted T cell fraction (not recorded which). The receptors originated from a human donor who was either an allogeneic HSCT recipient or a stem cell or donor lymphocyte infusion donor (not recorded which). It is not recorded whose cells these are; they may come from a transplant donor.

This clonotype came up a few times. The gene calls are TRBV10-3 and TRBJ2-7; D gene ambiguous. V lost 8 bases and J lost 2, with 7 bases in between. The CDR3 consists of 11 residues. Germline loops: CDR1 ENHRY, CDR2 SYGVKD. In DNA form, the CDR3 reads TGTGCCATCGGCCAAACCTACGAGCAGTACTTC. Its protein product is CAIGQTYEQYF.

This clonotype was picked up a small number of times. The V gene is TRBV28, the J gene TRBJ2-3; D is ambiguous. V lost 8 bases, J lost 0 bases, and 9 bases lay in between. Germline-derived CDR1 and CDR2 are MDHEN and SYDVKM. CDR3 length: 13 amino acids. DNA for the CDR3: TGTGCCAGCTCCCCTGGGAGCACAGATACGCAGTATTTT. Its translation: CASSPGSTDTQYF.

V and J are TRBV28 and TRBJ2-3; D possibly corresponds to TRBD1 (6 bases). Trimming removed 4 bases at V and 0 bases at J, with 14 bases between. Germline V gene data show CDR1 as MDHEN and CDR2 as SYDVKM. The CDR3 runs 16 residues. The CDR3 sequence: CASSSLWTVSTDTQYF. CDR3 coding DNA: TGTGCCAGCAGTTCTCTCTGGACAGTCAGCACAGATACGCAGTATTTT.

CDR3 in amino acids: CASSFTGTPVGHTEAFF. Here the CDR3 DNA reads TGCGCCAGCAGCTTTACCGGGACACCCGTGGGCCACACTGAAGCTTTCTTT. The V gene is TRBV5-1, the J gene TRBJ1-1, with D possibly being TRBD1 (6 bases). The ends were cut back, 2 bases at V and 3 bases at J, with 20 bases in the middle. Per germline, CDR1 SGHRS and CDR2 YFSETQ. The CDR3 contains 17 residues.

V and J are TRBV20-1 and TRBJ1-5; D is uncertain. Trimming cost V 1 base and J 2 bases, with 9 bases left between them. CDR1 is DFQATT, CDR2 SNEGSKA, per germline (reference sequence). The CDR3 contains 14 residues. The CDR3 sequence is CSARGSQGNQPQHF. CDR3 nucleotides: TGCAGTGCTAGAGGCTCCCAAGGCAATCAGCCCCAGCATTTT.

V is TRBV6-6 and J is TRBJ2-1; perhaps D is TRBD1 or TRBD2 (5 bases each). CDR3 length: 13 amino acids. Looked up from germline, CDR1 is MNHNY and CDR2 is SVGAGI (reference sequence). V shed 6 bases and J shed 2 bases, with 8 bases lying between them. The CDR3 protein is CASRGVAYNEQFF. DNA of the CDR3: TGTGCCAGCAGGGGGGTGGCCTACAATGAGCAGTTCTTC.

The chain uses TRBV12-3 or TRBV12-4 and TRBJ2-3; 11 bases are shared with TRBD2. This CDR3 has 18 residues. The V and J ends lost 7 bases and 3 bases, in that order; junction bases with no gene match: 15. CDR3 coding DNA: TGTGCCAGCACCACCCTCCGCTCTAGCGGGGGGTCTACAGATACGCAGTATTTT. Its translation: CASTTLRSSGGSTDTQYF.